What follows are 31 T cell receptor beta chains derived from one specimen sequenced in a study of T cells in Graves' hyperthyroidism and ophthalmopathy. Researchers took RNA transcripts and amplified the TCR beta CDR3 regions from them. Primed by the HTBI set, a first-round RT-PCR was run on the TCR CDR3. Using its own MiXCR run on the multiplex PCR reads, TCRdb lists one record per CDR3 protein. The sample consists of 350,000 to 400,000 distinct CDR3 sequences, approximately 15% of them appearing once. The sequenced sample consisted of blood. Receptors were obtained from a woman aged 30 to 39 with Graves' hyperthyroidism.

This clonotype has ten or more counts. The CDR3 loop is CASSLSGQGIFLYEQYF. The CDR3 nucleotides read TGTGCCAGCAGTTTATCGGGACAGGGGATTTTCCTCTACGAGCAGTACTTC. The J gene is TRBJ2-7, the V gene TRBV27, with 10 positions matching TRBD1. Per germline, CDR1 MNHEY and CDR2 SMNVEV (reference sequence). The length of the CDR3 is 17 residues. J was trimmed by 3 bases and V by 0 bases; bases with no gene match: 8.

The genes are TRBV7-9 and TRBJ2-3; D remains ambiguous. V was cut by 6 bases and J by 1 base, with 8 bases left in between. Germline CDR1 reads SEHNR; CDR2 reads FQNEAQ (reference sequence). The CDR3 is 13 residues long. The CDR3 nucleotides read TGTGCCAGCAGGGCAGGAGGCACAGATACGCAGTATTTT. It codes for CASRAGGTDTQYF.

CDR3 in DNA: TGCAGTGCCCTTAACTACGAGCAGTACTTC. Translating it yields CSALNYEQYF. The rearrangement uses TRBV20-1 and TRBJ2-7; D remains unclear. Trimming left V 6 bases short and J 3 bases short, with 6 bases between. The CDR3 has 10 residues. Germline CDR1 reads DFQATT; CDR2 reads SNEGSKA (reference sequence).

CDR3 sequence reads: CASSRGQGDRNEQFF. In DNA form, the CDR3 reads TGTGCCAGCAGCCGGGGACAGGGTGATCGGAATGAGCAGTTCTTC. The chain employs TRBV4-2 and TRBJ2-1; 9 nucleotides agree with TRBD1. The CDR3 length is 15 residues. The J segment lost 7 bases and the V segment lost 4 bases, leaving 8 bases of the junction unmatched. From germline, CDR1 is LGHNA and CDR2 YNFKEQ.

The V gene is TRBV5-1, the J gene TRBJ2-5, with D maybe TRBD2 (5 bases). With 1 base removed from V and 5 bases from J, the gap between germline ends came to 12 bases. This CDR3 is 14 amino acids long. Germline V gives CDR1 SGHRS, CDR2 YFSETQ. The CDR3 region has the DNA TGCGCCAGCAGCTTGCGAGGGTCTAGGGAGACCCAGTACTTC. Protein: CASSLRGSRETQYF.

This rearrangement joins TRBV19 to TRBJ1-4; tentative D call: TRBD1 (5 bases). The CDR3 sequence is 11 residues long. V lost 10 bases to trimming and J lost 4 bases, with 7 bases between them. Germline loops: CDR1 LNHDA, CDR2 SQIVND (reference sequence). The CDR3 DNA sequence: TGTGCCAAAAGGGGTAATGAAAAACTGTTTTTT. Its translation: CAKRGNEKLFF.

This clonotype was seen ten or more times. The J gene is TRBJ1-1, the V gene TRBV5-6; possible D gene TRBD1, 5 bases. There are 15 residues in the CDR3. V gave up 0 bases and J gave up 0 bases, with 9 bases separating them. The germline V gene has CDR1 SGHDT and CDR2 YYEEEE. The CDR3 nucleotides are TGTGCCAGCAGCTTGGTGGACAACATGAACACTGAAGCTTTCTTT. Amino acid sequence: CASSLVDNMNTEAFF.

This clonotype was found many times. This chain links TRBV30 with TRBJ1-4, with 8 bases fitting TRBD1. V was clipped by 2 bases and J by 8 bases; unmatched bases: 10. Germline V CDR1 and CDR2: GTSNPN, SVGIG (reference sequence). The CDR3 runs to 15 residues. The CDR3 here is CAWSRARGRAEKLFF. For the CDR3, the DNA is TGTGCCTGGAGTAGGGCCAGGGGGCGCGCGGAAAAACTGTTTTTT.

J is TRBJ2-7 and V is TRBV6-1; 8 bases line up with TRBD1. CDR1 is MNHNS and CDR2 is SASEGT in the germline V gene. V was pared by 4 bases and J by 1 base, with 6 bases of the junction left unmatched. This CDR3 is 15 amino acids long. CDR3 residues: CASSAGQGGSYEQYF. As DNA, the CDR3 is TGTGCCAGCAGTGCCGGACAGGGAGGATCCTACGAGCAGTACTTC.

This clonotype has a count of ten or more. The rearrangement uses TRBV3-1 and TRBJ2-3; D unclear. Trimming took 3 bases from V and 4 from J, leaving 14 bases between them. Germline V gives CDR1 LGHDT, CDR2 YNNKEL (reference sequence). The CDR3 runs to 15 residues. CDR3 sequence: CASSHEVAVPDTQYF. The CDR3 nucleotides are TGTGCCAGCAGCCATGAGGTTGCGGTCCCAGATACGCAGTATTTT.

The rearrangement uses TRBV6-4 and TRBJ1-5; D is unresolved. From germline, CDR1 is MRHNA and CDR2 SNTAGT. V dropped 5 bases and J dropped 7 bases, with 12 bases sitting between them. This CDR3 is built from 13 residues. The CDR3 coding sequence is TGTGCCAGCAGTCAGGAGGTAGGGCAGCCCCAGCATTTT. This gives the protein CASSQEVGQPQHF.

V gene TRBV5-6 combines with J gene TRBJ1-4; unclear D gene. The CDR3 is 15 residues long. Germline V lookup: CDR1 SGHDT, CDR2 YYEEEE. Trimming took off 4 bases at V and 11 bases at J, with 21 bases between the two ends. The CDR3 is CASSPTGRQDGKLFF. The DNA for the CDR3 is TGTGCCAGCAGCCCCACGGGAAGGCAGGACGGTAAACTGTTTTTT. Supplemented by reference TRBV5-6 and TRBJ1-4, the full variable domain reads DAGVTQSPTHLIKTRGQQVTLRCSPKSGHDTVSWYQQALGQGPQFIFQYYEEEERQRGNFPDRFSGHQFPNYSSELNVNALLLGDSALYLCASSPTGRQDGKLFFGSGTQLSVL.

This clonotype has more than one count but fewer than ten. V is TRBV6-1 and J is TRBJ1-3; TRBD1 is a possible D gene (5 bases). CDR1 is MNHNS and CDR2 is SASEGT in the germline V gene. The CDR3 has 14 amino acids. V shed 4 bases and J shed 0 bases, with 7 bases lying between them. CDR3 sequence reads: CASSGGNSGNTIYF. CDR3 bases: TGTGCCAGCAGTGGGGGGAACTCTGGAAACACCATATATTTT.

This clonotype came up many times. CDR3 residues: CASSLRGTNYGYTF. In nucleotides, the CDR3 is TGTGCCAGCAGTTTACGGGGGACCAACTATGGCTACACCTTC. The chain employs TRBV27 and TRBJ1-2; tentatively, D is TRBD1 (5 bases). CDR1 MNHEY and CDR2 SMNVEV come from the germline V gene (reference sequence). The CDR3 is 14 amino acids. Deletions cut 2 bases from V and 2 bases from J, with 9 bases between.

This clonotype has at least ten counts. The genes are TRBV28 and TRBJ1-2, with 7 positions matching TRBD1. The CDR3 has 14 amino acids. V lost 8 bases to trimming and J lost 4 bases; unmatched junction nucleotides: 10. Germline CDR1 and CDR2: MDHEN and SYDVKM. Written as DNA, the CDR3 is TGTGCCAGCCGAGACAGGGCCTTCACCTATGGCTACACCTTC. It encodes CASRDRAFTYGYTF.

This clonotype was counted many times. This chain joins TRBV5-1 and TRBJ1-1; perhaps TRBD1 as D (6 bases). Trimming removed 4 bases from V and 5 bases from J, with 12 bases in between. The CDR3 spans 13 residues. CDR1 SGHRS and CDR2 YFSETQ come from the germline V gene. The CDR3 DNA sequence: TGCGCCAGCAGCCCTGAGGGGGGAACTGAAGCTTTCTTT. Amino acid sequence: CASSPEGGTEAFF.

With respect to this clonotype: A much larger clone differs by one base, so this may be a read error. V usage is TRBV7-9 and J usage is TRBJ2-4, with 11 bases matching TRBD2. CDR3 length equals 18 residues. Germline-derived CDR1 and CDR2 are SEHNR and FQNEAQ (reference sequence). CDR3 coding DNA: TGTGCCGGCAGCCCAGCGACTAGCGGGACCTCAGCCAAAAACATTCAGTACTTC. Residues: CAGSPATSGTSAKNIQYF.

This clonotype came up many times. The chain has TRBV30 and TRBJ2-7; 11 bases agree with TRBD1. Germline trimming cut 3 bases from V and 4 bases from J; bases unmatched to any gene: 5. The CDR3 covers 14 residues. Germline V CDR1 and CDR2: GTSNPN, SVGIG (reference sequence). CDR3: CAWRVGQGAYEQYF. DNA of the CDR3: TGTGCCTGGAGGGTAGGACAGGGGGCGTACGAGCAGTACTTC. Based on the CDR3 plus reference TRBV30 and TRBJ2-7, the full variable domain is SQTIHQWPATLVQPVGSPLSLECTVEGTSNPNLYWYRQAAGRGLQLLFYSVGIGQISSEVPQNLSASRPQDRQFILSSKKLLLSDSGFYLCAWRVGQGAYEQYFGPGTRLTVT.

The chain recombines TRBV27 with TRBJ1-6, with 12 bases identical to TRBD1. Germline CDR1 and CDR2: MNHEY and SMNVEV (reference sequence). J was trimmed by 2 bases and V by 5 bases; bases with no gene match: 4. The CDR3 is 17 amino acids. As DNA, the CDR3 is TGTGCCAGCAGTCCCGGGACAGGGGGCACCTATAATTCACCCCTCCACTTT. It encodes CASSPGTGGTYNSPLHF.

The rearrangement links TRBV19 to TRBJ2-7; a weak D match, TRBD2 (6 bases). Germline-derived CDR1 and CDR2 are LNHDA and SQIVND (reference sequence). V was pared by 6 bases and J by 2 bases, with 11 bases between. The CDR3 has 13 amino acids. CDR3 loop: CASSGRTPYEQYF. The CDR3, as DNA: TGTGCCAGTAGCGGGAGAACACCCTACGAGCAGTACTTC.

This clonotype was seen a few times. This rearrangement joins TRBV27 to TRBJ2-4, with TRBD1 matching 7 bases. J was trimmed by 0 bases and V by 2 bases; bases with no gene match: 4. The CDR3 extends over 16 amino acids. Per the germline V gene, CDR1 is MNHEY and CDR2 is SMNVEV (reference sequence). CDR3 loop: CASSLRQGPAKNIQYF. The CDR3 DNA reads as TGTGCCAGCAGTTTAAGACAGGGTCCAGCCAAAAACATTCAGTACTTC.

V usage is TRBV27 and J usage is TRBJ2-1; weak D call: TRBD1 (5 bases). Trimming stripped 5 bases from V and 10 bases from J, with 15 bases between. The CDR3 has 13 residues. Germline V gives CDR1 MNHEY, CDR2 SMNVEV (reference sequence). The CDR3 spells CASSLQGVYEQFF. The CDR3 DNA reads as TGTGCCAGCAGTCTTCAGGGCGTGTACGAGCAGTTCTTC.

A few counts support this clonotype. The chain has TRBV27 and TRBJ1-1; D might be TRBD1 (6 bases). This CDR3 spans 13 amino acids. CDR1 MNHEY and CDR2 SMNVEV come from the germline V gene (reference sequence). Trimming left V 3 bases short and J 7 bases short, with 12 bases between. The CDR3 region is CASSFQGIGEAFF. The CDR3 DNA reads TGTGCCAGCAGTTTCCAGGGGATTGGTGAAGCTTTCTTT.

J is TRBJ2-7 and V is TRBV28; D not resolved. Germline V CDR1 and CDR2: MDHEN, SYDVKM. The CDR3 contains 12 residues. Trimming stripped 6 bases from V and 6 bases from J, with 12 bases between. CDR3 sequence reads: CASRPDNFEQYF. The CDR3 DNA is TGTGCCAGCAGACCTGACAATTTCGAGCAGTACTTC.

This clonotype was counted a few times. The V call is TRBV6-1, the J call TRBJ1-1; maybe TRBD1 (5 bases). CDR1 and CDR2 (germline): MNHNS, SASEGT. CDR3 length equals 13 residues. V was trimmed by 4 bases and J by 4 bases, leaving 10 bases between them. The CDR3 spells CASSGRGVTEAFF. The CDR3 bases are TGTGCCAGCAGTGGCCGGGGGGTCACTGAAGCTTTCTTT.

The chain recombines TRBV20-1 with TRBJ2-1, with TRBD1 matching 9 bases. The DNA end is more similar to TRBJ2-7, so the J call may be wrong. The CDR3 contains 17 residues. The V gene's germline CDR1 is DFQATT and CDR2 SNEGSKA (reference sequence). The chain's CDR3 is CSARGQGAGSSYNEQYF. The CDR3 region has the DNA TGCAGTGCTAGGGGACAGGGAGCGGGAAGCTCCTACAATGAGCAGTACTTC.

The CDR3 DNA follows: TGTGCCAGTAGTCGGGACGCCTCCTACGAGCAGTACTTC. Translated, it gives CASSRDASYEQYF. The rearrangement joins TRBV19 to TRBJ2-7, with D possibly being TRBD1 or TRBD2 (5 bases each). V lost 5 bases and J lost 0, with 8 bases in between. CDR3 length: 13 residues. Germline V CDR1 and CDR2: LNHDA, SQIVND (reference sequence).

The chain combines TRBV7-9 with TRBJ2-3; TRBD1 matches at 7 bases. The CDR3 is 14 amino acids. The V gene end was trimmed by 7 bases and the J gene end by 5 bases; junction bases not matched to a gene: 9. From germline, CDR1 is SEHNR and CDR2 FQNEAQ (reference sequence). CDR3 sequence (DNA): TGTGCCAGCAACAAGGGACAGTGGGGAGATACGCAGTATTTT. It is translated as CASNKGQWGDTQYF.

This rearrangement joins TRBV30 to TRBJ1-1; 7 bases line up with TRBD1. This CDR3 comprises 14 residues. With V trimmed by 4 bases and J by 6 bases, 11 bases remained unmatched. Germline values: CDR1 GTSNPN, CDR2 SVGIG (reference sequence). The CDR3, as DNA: TGTGCCTGGATAGGGGCAGGGGGGTTCTCTGAAGCTTTCTTT. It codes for CAWIGAGGFSEAFF.

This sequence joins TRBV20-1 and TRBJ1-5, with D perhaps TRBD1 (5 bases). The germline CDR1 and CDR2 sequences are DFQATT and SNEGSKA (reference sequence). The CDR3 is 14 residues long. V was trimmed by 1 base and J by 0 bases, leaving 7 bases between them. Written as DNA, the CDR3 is TGCAGTGCTAGAGCAGGGATTAGCAATCAGCCCCAGCATTTT. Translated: CSARAGISNQPQHF.

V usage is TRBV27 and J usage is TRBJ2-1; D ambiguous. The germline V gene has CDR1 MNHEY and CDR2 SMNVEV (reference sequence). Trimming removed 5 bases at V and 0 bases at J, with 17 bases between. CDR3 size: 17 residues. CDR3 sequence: CASSTLVRIFSYNEQFF. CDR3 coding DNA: TGTGCCAGCAGTACCTTGGTCAGGATATTCTCCTACAATGAGCAGTTCTTC.